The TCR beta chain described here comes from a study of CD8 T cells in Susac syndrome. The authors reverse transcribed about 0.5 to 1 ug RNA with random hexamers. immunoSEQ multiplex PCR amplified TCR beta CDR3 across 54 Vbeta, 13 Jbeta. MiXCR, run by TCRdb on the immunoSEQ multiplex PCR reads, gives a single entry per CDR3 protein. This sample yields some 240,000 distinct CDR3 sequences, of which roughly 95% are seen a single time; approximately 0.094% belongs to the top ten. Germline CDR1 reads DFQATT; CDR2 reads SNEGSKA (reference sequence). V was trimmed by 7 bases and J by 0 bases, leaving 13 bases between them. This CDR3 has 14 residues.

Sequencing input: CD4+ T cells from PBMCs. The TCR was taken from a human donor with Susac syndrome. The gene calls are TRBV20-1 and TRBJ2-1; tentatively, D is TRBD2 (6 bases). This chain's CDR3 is CSVDKTSSYNEQFF. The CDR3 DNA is TGCAGTGTTGACAAGACTAGCTCCTACAATGAGCAGTTCTTC.